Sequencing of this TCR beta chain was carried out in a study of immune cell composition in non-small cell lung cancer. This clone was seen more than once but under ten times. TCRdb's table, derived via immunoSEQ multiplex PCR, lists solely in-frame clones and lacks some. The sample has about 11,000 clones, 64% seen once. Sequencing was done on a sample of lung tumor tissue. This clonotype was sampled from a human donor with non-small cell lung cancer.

As DNA, the CDR3 is TGTGCCAGCAGCCTAATTCCGACCGGGGAGCTGTTTTTT. Its protein product is CASSLIPTGELFF. The gene calls are TRBV5-5 and TRBJ2-2; D ambiguous. Germline values: CDR1 SGHKS, CDR2 YYEKEE (reference sequence). CDR3 length: 13 residues. V was shortened by 4 bases and J by 5 bases, with 9 bases between the two germline ends.